A single sample gave rise to the 20 T cell receptor beta chains below, sequenced in a study of shared clonotypes between healthy human individuals. Sequencing was performed with immunoSEQ multiplex PCR; in TCRdb, only in-frame clones are kept and a portion is missing. The sample has roughly 2,300,000 clones, around 90% seen once. Sequencing was done on a sample of naive CD4+ T cells from PBMCs. The subset was: CD45RA+ positively selected. These receptors all stem from a man in his late teens or twenties in good health. Some clones in this sample may be carry-over from other donors' samples.

The V gene is TRBV25-1, the J gene TRBJ2-7, with D hard to call. CDR3 length: 13 amino acids. In germline, CDR1 is MGHDK, CDR2 SYGVNS. Trimming stripped 5 bases from V and 4 bases from J, with 12 bases between. CDR3 DNA: TGTGCCAGCAGTCGGCTCCTAGGGTACGAGCAGTACTTC. It translates to CASSRLLGYEQYF.

Comments on this clone: The same CDR3 arises from other DNA sequences in this sample as well. The CDR3 sequence: CASSLGDRGNYGYTF. Written as DNA, the CDR3 is TGCGCCAGCAGCTTGGGGGACAGGGGGAACTATGGCTACACCTTC. This chain links TRBV5-1 with TRBJ1-2; 11 bases are shared with TRBD1. V gave up 0 bases and J gave up 2 bases; unmatched junction bases: 0. CDR1 and CDR2 (germline): SGHRS, YFSETQ. The CDR3 has 15 amino acids.

The V call is TRBV4-2, the J call TRBJ2-7, with D perhaps TRBD1 (5 bases). V shed 3 bases and J shed 3 bases, with 9 bases lying between them. The CDR3 totals 13 residues. Germline V CDR1 and CDR2: LGHNA, YNFKEQ. As DNA, the CDR3 is TGTGCCAGCAGCCATACAGGTGACTACGAGCAGTACTTC. Translation gives CASSHTGDYEQYF.

The chain uses TRBV5-4 and TRBJ1-4, with 7 bases identical to TRBD1. The length of the CDR3 is 14 residues. The ends lost 4 bases at V and 7 bases at J; junction bases unmatched: 7. The germline V gene encodes CDR1 SGHNT and CDR2 YYREEE (reference sequence). Written as DNA, the CDR3 is TGTGCCAGCAGCACCCGACAGGGAACTGAAAAACTGTTTTTT. Translating it yields CASSTRQGTEKLFF.

This clone was counted a single time. The J gene is TRBJ1-2, the V gene TRBV28; D is undetermined. Germline V gene lookup returns CDR1 MDHEN and CDR2 SYDVKM. The V gene lost 9 bases and the J gene lost 10 bases, with 21 bases spanning the gap. There are 13 residues in the CDR3. The CDR3 is CASLDPPRSYYTF. As DNA, the CDR3 is TGTGCCAGTCTCGATCCACCCAGGAGTTACTACACCTTC.

This chain links TRBV11-2 with TRBJ2-1; D uncertain. With 5 bases removed from V and 4 bases from J, the gap between germline ends came to 12 bases. The CDR3 extends over 14 amino acids. Germline lookup yields CDR1 SGHAT and CDR2 FQNNGV. The CDR3 sequence: CASSEREGYNEQFF. In DNA, the CDR3 is TGTGCCAGCAGCGAAAGAGAAGGGTACAATGAGCAGTTCTTC. Drawing the rest from reference TRBV11-2 and TRBJ2-1, the complete variable domain is EAGVAQSPRYKIIEKRQSVAFWCNPISGHATLYWYQQILGQGPKLLIQFQNNGVVDDSQLPKDRFSAERLKGVDSTLKIQPAKLEDSAVYLCASSEREGYNEQFFGPGTRLTVL.

The V and J genes are TRBV28 and TRBJ2-2; D is unclear. Germline values: CDR1 MDHEN, CDR2 SYDVKM. The CDR3 sequence is 13 residues long. Deletions cut 2 bases from V and 6 bases from J, with 7 bases between. CDR3 sequence reads: CASSLRAAGELFF. For the CDR3, the DNA is TGTGCCAGCAGTTTAAGGGCGGCCGGGGAGCTGTTTTTT.

The chain carries TRBV27 and TRBJ2-1, with 10 nucleotides matching TRBD2. The CDR3 is made up of 16 amino acids. Germline loops: CDR1 MNHEY, CDR2 SMNVEV (reference sequence). J lost 9 bases, V lost 5 bases, and 13 bases had no gene match. In DNA form, the CDR3 reads TGTGCCAGCAGTGGATGGGCCCTAGCGGGAGACGGTGAGCAGTTCTTC. Residues: CASSGWALAGDGEQFF.

CDR3 coding DNA: TGTGCCAGCAGCCAACCGGGGAGATCCGTGAACACTGAAGCTTTCTTT. Translation: CASSQPGRSVNTEAFF. The V and J genes are TRBV14 and TRBJ1-1; D gene uncertain. This CDR3 region has 16 residues. The V gene's germline CDR1 is SGHDN and CDR2 FVKESK. Trimming removed 2 bases at V and 0 bases at J, with 13 bases between.

This clone was recorded once. V usage is TRBV9 and J usage is TRBJ2-5, with no clear D. The CDR3 contains 18 residues. The V gene lost 0 bases and the J gene lost 0 bases, with 18 bases spanning the gap. CDR1 and CDR2 (germline): SGDLS, YYNGEE. The CDR3 DNA reads as TGTGCCAGCAGCGTAGGGTTGATGCCAGGAACCGACCAAGAGACCCAGTACTTC. Encoded protein: CASSVGLMPGTDQETQYF.

This clone was counted once. J is TRBJ2-1 and V is TRBV7-2; D gene unclear. The germline CDR1 and CDR2 sequences are SGHTA and FQGNSA. The CDR3 is 12 amino acids. The V and J ends lost 1 base and 7 bases respectively, with 5 bases between them. The CDR3 sequence is CASSLVTNEQFF. For the CDR3, the DNA is TGTGCCAGCAGCTTAGTTACTAATGAGCAGTTCTTC.

The V gene is TRBV5-1, the J gene TRBJ2-7; perhaps TRBD1 as D (6 bases). In germline, CDR1 is SGHRS, CDR2 YFSETQ. This CDR3 has 16 residues. V was shortened by 4 bases and J by 2 bases, with 19 bases between the two germline ends. This CDR3 reads CASSAGQYLPTYEQYF. The CDR3 DNA follows: TGCGCCAGCAGCGCAGGACAGTATCTTCCCACCTACGAGCAGTACTTC.

The rearrangement uses TRBV5-1 and TRBJ1-3; D uncertain. CDR3 size: 15 residues. Germline V gives CDR1 SGHRS, CDR2 YFSETQ. V lost 3 bases, J lost 4 bases, and 14 bases lay in between. CDR3 sequence reads: CASSSRPSGGNTIYF. CDR3 DNA: TGCGCCAGCAGCTCCCGGCCCTCGGGGGGAAACACCATATATTTT.

The chain's CDR3 is CASSPDRGHGGYTF. The CDR3 DNA is TGTGCCAGTAGTCCCGACAGGGGGCACGGTGGCTACACCTTC. The chain recombines TRBV19 with TRBJ1-2; TRBD1 matches 10 bases. V lost 5 bases, J lost 7 bases, and 7 bases stayed unmatched. This CDR3 has 14 amino acids. CDR1 and CDR2 (germline): LNHDA, SQIVND (reference sequence).

This clone showed up just a few times. The same CDR3 also results from other DNA sequences found in this sample. The J gene is TRBJ2-7, the V gene TRBV2; TRBD1 matches 7 bases. This CDR3 contains 14 residues. Germline loops: CDR1 SNHLY, CDR2 FYNNEI. With V trimmed by 2 bases and J by 3 bases, 4 bases remained unmatched. The CDR3 reads CASSEQGVSYEQYF. DNA of the CDR3: TGTGCCAGCAGTGAACAGGGGGTCAGCTACGAGCAGTACTTC.

The genes are TRBV5-1 and TRBJ2-5; 9 bases match TRBD2. Unmatched junction bases numbered 11, after V lost 0 bases and J lost 5 bases. The germline gives CDR1 SGHRS, CDR2 YFSETQ. The CDR3 loop spans 17 amino acids. The CDR3 DNA is TGCGCCAGCAGCTTGGAAGTGGCGGGAGGGCCCCCGGAGACCCAGTACTTC. Protein sequence: CASSLEVAGGPPETQYF. The full variable domain, its missing parts supplied by reference TRBV5-1 and TRBJ2-5, is KAGVTQTPRYLIKTRGQQVTLSCSPISGHRSVSWYQQTPGQGLQFLFEYFSETQRNKGNFPGRFSGRQFSNSRSEMNVSTLELGDSALYLCASSLEVAGGPPETQYFGPGTRLLVL.

The CDR3 protein is CASMVAGTLEQFF. The CDR3 DNA follows: TGTGCCAGTATGGTTGCAGGAACCCTTGAGCAGTTCTTC. The V gene is TRBV19, the J gene TRBJ2-1; unclear D gene. CDR3 size: 13 residues. Germline CDR1 and CDR2: LNHDA and SQIVND (reference sequence). V was clipped by 7 bases and J by 9 bases, with 16 bases between them.

This clone occurred a few times. This chain uses TRBV28 with TRBJ1-1; D is possibly TRBD1 (6 bases). The CDR3 totals 17 residues. Germline CDR1 and CDR2: MDHEN and SYDVKM. Between the trimmed V and J ends, which lost 3 bases and 0 bases, there was a span of 17 bases. In DNA, the CDR3 is TGTGCCAGCAGTTTCAAGTCAGGGGCCGGGATGAACACTGAAGCTTTCTTT. Encoded protein: CASSFKSGAGMNTEAFF.

The chain recombines TRBV7-9 with TRBJ2-2; D possibly corresponds to TRBD1 (6 bases). The V end was cut by 1 base, the J end by 4 bases, with 13 bases between. CDR3 length: 16 residues. The germline gives CDR1 SEHNR, CDR2 FQNEAQ (reference sequence). The CDR3 region is CASSLEQTGSTGELFF. DNA of the CDR3: TGTGCCAGCAGCTTAGAACAGACAGGAAGCACCGGGGAGCTGTTTTTT.

This clone was counted a single time. The J gene is TRBJ2-6, the V gene TRBV7-8, with unresolved D. This CDR3 is built from 16 residues. Trimming shortened V by 5 bases and J by 1 base, and 12 bases separated the two germline ends. The germline V gene encodes CDR1 SGHVS and CDR2 FQNEAQ. CDR3 loop: CASSPGRWSGANVLTF. CDR3 DNA: TGTGCCAGCAGCCCCGGACGGTGGTCTGGGGCCAACGTCCTGACTTTC.